The 4 T cell receptor beta chains presented below share a single source sample, sequenced in a study of somatic reversion in DOCK8 deficiency. TRB libraries came from one-step amplicon PCR on around 90 ng genomic DNA with EuroClonality-NGS primers. Using its own MiXCR run on the multiplex PCR reads, TCRdb lists one record per CDR3 protein. The table records a few hundred distinct CDR3 sequences, about 27% of them present only once. Sequencing was done on a sample of blood. Receptor source: a human donor with DOCK8 deficiency.

This clonotype has just a few counts. The chain is built from TRBV11-3 and TRBJ2-1, with 7 positions matching TRBD2. Germline values: CDR1 SGHNT, CDR2 YENEEA. The CDR3 is 14 amino acids. The trim removed 2 bases at V and 8 bases at J, leaving 6 bases unmatched. The CDR3 DNA is TGTGCCAGCAGCTTATTCACGGGAGGCGATGAGCAGTTCTTC. Translated, it gives CASSLFTGGDEQFF.

DNA of the CDR3: TGTGCCAGTAGATATCGCAATCAGCCCCAGCATTTT. Amino acids: CASRYRNQPQHF. The rearrangement links TRBV19 to TRBJ1-5; D is undetermined. The germline CDR1 and CDR2 sequences are LNHDA and SQIVND (reference sequence). This CDR3 region has 12 residues. V was cut by 6 bases and J by 2 bases, with 5 bases left in between.

A note on this clonotype: A read error is possible here, since a much larger clone lies one base away. The chain is built from TRBV5-1 and TRBJ1-5, with a weak D call TRBD1 (6 bases). The CDR3 totals 13 residues. Trimming pared 0 bases from V and 6 bases from J, leaving 7 bases between. CDR1 and CDR2 from the germline V gene are SGHRS and YFSETQ. The CDR3: CASSLEGGQPQHF. The DNA for the CDR3 is TGCGCCAGCAGCTTGGAAGGGGGTCAGCCCCAGCATTTT.

This clonotype is classed as medium-sized. The genes are TRBV11-2 and TRBJ2-7; D may be TRBD1 (5 bases). The germline V gene encodes CDR1 SGHAT and CDR2 FQNNGV. The CDR3 runs to 13 residues. V gave up 5 bases and J gave up 4 bases, with 12 bases separating them. CDR3 nucleotide sequence: TGTGCCAGCAGCCTTCAGGGTTTTTACGAGCAGTACTTC. Translated: CASSLQGFYEQYF.